The 7 T cell receptor beta chains listed next were all sequenced from one sample in a study of blood T cell repertoires in COVID-19. TCRdb's table, derived via immunoSEQ multiplex PCR, lists solely in-frame clones and lacks some. The table has 110,000 to 150,000 clones, 82% seen once. The sample taken for sequencing was peripheral blood. These receptors all come from a woman older than 75 with acute or convalescent COVID-19.

V is TRBV2 and J is TRBJ1-5; 8 nucleotides line up with TRBD1. The germline gives CDR1 SNHLY, CDR2 FYNNEI. This CDR3 comprises 12 residues. V shed 3 bases, J shed 11 bases, and the junction held 3 bases outside the gene matches. Here the CDR3 DNA reads TGTGCCAGCAGTGAGGACAGGGTGTCCCAGCATTTT. Its translation: CASSEDRVSQHF.

This clone was found a few times. This chain joins TRBV6-5 and TRBJ1-1; D may be TRBD1 (5 bases). Germline V lookup: CDR1 MNHEY, CDR2 SVGAGI. Trimming pared 7 bases from V and 0 bases from J, leaving 9 bases between. The CDR3 has 13 amino acids. The CDR3 spells CASTRVLNTEAFF. Here the CDR3 DNA reads TGTGCCAGCACCAGGGTGTTGAACACTGAAGCTTTCTTT.

V is TRBV30 and J is TRBJ2-5; D gene uncertain. The V and J ends lost 0 bases and 3 bases respectively, with 17 bases between them. CDR1 and CDR2 from the germline V gene are GTSNPN and SVGIG (reference sequence). There are 16 residues in the CDR3. The CDR3 sequence: CAWSVTRAAREETQYF. CDR3 coding DNA: TGTGCCTGGAGTGTTACCCGAGCCGCCCGGGAAGAGACCCAGTACTTC.

This chain links TRBV10-1 with TRBJ2-3, with TRBD2 matching 12 bases. CDR1 is WNHNN, CDR2 SYGVQD, per germline (reference sequence). J was trimmed by 3 bases and V by 6 bases; bases with no gene match: 7. The CDR3 has 16 residues. The CDR3 DNA follows: TGCGCCAGCAGGGACACTAGCGGGAGGAGAACAGATACGCAGTATTTT. Protein product: CASRDTSGRRTDTQYF.

The chain recombines TRBV7-2 with TRBJ1-2; tentative D call: TRBD1 (5 bases). Trimming left V 3 bases short and J 8 bases short, with 13 bases between. Germline-derived CDR1 and CDR2 are SGHTA and FQGNSA. The CDR3 is made up of 13 amino acids. CDR3 nucleotides: TGTGCCAGCAGCTTTAACAGCGGGGGGGGCTACACCTTC. Amino acid sequence: CASSFNSGGGYTF.

The chain has TRBV4-1 and TRBJ2-7; 9 positions match TRBD1. V lost 4 bases, J lost 2 bases, and 6 bases stayed unmatched. This CDR3 has 15 amino acids. The V gene's germline CDR1 is MGHRA and CDR2 YSYEKL. CDR3 protein: CASSLDRGTPYEQYF. The CDR3 nucleotides are TGCGCCAGCAGCCTCGACAGGGGGACCCCCTACGAGCAGTACTTC.

The V and J genes are TRBV10-3 and TRBJ1-1; D ambiguous. Trimming removed 4 bases at V and 5 bases at J, with 17 bases between. Germline loops: CDR1 ENHRY, CDR2 SYGVKD. The CDR3 covers 15 residues. The CDR3 nucleotides are TGTGCCATCAGTGGCGGATCGTTCCGGTGGACTGAAGCTTTCTTT. This codes for CAISGGSFRWTEAFF.